A selection of T cell receptor beta chains follows, all from one sample in a study of cytomegalovirus exposure and HLA in healthy donors. Sequencing used immunoSEQ multiplex PCR; TCRdb keeps in-frame clones, though not all of them. The table records about 190,000 clones, around 75% of them present only once. The sequenced sample was PBMCs. These receptors were collected from a woman aged 50 to 65 in good health and CMV-seronegative. CDR3s include the opening cysteine and the closing phenylalanine or tryptophan.

V gene	J gene	CDR3 protein
TRBV7-9	TRBJ1-3	CSSSTRTGGGNTIYF
TRBV7-9	TRBJ2-2	CASSNPTGNTGELFF
TRBV7-7	TRBJ2-2	CASSRQGTGELFF
TRBV28	TRBJ1-2	CASSLAPNNYGYTF
TRBV5-1	TRBJ1-1	CASSLEGGGTEAFF
TRBV27	TRBJ2-7	CASSRTDSNYEQYF
TRBV29-1	TRBJ2-1	CSVVLAGGSGYNEQFF
TRBV19	TRBJ2-1	CASSSFGGKNEQFF
TRBV7-2	TRBJ1-2	CASSSTGTTSYGYTF
TRBV6-4	TRBJ2-6	CASSPGLSSGANVLTF
TRBV19	TRBJ2-3	CASSELKRQRSYF
TRBV29-1	TRBJ2-7	CSGASGPHYEQYF
TRBV27	TRBJ2-5	CASSFRGKETQYF
TRBV30	TRBJ2-1	CAWSRDSGRAHEQFF
TRBV28	TRBJ2-7	CASSTYYEQYF
TRBV25-1	TRBJ1-2	CASSEAVMDRTNYGYTF
TRBV7-9	TRBJ1-5	CSSSSGQGAGVSNQPQHF
TRBV19	TRBJ1-1	CASTPGQGFPSEAFF
TRBV5-1	TRBJ2-7	CASSLARGLDEQYF
TRBV6-1	TRBJ1-6	CASGSRGDSPLHF